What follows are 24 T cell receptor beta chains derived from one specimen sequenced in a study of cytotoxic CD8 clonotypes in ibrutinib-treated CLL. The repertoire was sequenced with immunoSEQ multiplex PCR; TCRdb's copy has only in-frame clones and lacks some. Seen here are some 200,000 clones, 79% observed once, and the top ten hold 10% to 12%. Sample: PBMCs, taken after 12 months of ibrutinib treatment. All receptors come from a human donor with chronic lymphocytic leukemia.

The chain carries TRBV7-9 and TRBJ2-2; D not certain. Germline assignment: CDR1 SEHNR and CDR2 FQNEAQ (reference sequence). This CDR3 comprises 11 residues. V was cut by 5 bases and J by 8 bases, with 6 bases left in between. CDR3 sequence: CASSELGELFF. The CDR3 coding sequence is TGTGCCAGCAGCGAGTTAGGGGAGCTGTTTTTT.

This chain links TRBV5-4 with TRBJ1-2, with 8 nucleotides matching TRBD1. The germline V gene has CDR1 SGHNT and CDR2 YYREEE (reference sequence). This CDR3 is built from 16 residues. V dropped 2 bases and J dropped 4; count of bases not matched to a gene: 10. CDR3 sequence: CASSFGQGGESYGYTF. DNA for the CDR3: TGTGCCAGCAGCTTTGGACAGGGAGGAGAGTCCTATGGCTACACCTTC.

The CDR3 nucleotides read TGTGCCAGCAGCTTTCCTAGCGGGAGGGCCCACGAGCAGTACTTC. Amino acid sequence: CASSFPSGRAHEQYF. This chain uses TRBV5-4 with TRBJ2-7; TRBD2 aligns across 12 bases. V shed 2 bases, J shed 5 bases, and the junction held 5 bases outside the gene matches. This CDR3 is built from 15 residues. Germline assignment: CDR1 SGHNT and CDR2 YYREEE (reference sequence).

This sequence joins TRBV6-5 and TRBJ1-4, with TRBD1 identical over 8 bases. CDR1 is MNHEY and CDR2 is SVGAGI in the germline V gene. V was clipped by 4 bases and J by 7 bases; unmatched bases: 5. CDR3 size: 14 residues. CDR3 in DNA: TGTGCCAGCAGTTTACAGGGGGAGGGTGAAAAACTGTTTTTT. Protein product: CASSLQGEGEKLFF.

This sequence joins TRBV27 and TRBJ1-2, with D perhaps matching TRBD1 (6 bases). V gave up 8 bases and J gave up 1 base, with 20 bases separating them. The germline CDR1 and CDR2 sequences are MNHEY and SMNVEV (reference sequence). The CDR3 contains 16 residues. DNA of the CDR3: TGTGCCAGCGGCCCCCACAGGGTACCGATTAACTATGGCTACACCTTC. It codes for CASGPHRVPINYGYTF.

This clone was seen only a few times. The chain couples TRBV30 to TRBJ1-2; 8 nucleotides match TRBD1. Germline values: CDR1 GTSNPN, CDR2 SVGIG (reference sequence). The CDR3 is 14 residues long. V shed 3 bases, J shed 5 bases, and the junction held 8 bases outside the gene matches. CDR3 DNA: TGTGCCTGGAGCCCTGGACAGGGAGGATATGGCTACACCTTC. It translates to CAWSPGQGGYGYTF.

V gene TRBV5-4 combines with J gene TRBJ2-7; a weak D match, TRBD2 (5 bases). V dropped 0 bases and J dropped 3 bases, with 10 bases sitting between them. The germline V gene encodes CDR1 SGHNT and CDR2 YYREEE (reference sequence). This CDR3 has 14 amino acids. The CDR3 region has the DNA TGTGCCAGCAGCTTGGCTAGCCACAACTACGAGCAGTACTTC. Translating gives CASSLASHNYEQYF.

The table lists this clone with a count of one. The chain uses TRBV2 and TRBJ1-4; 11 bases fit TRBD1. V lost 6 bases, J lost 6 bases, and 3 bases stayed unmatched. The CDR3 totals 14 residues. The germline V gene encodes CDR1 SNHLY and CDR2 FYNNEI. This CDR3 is CASRTGQGDEKLFF. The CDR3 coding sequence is TGTGCCAGCAGGACGGGACAGGGGGATGAAAAACTGTTTTTT.

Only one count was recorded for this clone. CDR3 DNA: TGTGCCAGCAGTGAATCGGGCAACACCGGGGAGCTGTTTTTT. It is translated as CASSESGNTGELFF. This chain links TRBV6-1 with TRBJ2-2, with D uncertain. V lost 2 bases and J lost 2, with 6 bases in between. The CDR3 loop spans 14 amino acids. The germline CDR1 and CDR2 sequences are MNHNS and SASEGT.

The CDR3 region has the DNA TGTGCCAGCAGACCGACAGGGGGCGCGAAAGATACGCAGTATTTT. This gives the protein CASRPTGGAKDTQYF. This chain connects TRBV6-5 to TRBJ2-3, with 10 bases identical to TRBD1. This CDR3 is built from 15 residues. J was trimmed by 5 bases and V by 6 bases; bases with no gene match: 8. The V gene's germline CDR1 is MNHEY and CDR2 SVGAGI.

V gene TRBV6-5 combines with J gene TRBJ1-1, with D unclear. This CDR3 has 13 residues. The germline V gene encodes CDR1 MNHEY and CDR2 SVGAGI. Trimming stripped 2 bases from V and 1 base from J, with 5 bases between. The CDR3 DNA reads TGTGCCAGCAGTTACGTGACGAACACTGAAGCTTTCTTT. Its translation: CASSYVTNTEAFF.

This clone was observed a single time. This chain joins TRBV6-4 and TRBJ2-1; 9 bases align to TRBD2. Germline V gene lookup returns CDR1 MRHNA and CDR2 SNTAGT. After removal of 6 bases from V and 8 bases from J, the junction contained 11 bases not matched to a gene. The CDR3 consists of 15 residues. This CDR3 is CASSRRSGGNDEQFF. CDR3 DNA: TGTGCCAGCAGCCGTCGTAGCGGGGGTAATGATGAGCAGTTCTTC.

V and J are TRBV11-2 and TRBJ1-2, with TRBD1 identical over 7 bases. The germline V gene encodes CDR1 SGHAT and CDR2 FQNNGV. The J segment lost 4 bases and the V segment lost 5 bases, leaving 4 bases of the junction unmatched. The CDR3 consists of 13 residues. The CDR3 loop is CASSPQGFYGYTF. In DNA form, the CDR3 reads TGTGCCAGCAGCCCACAGGGGTTCTATGGCTACACCTTC.

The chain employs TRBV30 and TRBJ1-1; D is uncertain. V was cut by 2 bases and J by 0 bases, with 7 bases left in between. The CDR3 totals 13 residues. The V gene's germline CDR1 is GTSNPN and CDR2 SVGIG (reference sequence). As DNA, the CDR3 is TGTGCCTGGAGTCTAGATATGAACACTGAAGCTTTCTTT. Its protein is CAWSLDMNTEAFF.

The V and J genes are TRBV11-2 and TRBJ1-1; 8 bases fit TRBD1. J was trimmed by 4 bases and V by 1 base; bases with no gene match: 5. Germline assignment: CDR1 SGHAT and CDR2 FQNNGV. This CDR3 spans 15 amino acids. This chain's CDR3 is CASSLAGGQGTEAFF. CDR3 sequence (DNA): TGTGCCAGCAGCTTAGCAGGGGGCCAGGGCACTGAAGCTTTCTTT.

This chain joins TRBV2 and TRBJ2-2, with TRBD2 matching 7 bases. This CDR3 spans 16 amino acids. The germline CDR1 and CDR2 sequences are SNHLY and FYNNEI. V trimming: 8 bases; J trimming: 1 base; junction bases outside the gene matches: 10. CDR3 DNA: TGTGCCAGCCATAAGGGAGCGGGGCTGAACACCGGGGAGCTGTTTTTT. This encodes CASHKGAGLNTGELFF.

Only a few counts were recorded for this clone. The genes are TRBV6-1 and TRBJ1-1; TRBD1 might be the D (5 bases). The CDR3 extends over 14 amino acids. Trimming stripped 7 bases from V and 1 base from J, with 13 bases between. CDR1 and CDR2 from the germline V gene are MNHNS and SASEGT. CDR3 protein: CASTTVWANTEAFF. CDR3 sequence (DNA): TGTGCCAGCACGACAGTTTGGGCGAACACTGAAGCTTTCTTT.

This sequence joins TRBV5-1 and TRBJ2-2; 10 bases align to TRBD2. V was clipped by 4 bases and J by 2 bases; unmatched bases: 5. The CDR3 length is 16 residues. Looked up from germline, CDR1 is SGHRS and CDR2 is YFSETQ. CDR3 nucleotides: TGCGCCAGCAGCCGCACACTAGCGGGAAACACCGGGGAGCTGTTTTTT. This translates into CASSRTLAGNTGELFF. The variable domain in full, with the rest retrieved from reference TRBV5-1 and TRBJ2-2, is KAGVTQTPRYLIKTRGQQVTLSCSPISGHRSVSWYQQTPGQGLQFLFEYFSETQRNKGNFPGRFSGRQFSNSRSEMNVSTLELGDSALYLCASSRTLAGNTGELFFGEGSRLTVL.

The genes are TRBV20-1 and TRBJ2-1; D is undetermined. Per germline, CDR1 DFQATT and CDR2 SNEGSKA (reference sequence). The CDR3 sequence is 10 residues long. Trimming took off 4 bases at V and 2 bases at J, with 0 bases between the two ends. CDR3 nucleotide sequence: TGCAGTGCTACCTACAATGAGCAGTTCTTC. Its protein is CSATYNEQFF.

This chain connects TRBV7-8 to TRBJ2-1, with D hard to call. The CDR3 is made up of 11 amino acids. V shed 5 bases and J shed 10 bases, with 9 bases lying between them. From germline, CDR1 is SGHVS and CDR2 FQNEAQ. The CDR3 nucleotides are TGTGCCAGCAGCCTAGGATGGGAGCAGTTCTTC. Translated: CASSLGWEQFF.

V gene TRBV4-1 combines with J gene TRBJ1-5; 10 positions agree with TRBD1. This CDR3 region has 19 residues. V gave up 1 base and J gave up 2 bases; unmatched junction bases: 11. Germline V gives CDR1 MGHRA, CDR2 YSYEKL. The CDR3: CASSQAWTGGRLGNQPQHF. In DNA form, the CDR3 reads TGCGCCAGCAGCCAAGCGTGGACAGGGGGTCGATTGGGCAATCAGCCCCAGCATTTT.

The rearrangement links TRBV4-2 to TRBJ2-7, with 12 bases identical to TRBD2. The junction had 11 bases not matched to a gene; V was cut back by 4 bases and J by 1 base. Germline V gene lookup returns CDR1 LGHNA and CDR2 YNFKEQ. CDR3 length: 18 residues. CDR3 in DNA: TGTGCCAGCAGCCTTTCTCCCTCTACTAGCGGGGGGTCCTACGAGCAGTACTTC. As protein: CASSLSPSTSGGSYEQYF.

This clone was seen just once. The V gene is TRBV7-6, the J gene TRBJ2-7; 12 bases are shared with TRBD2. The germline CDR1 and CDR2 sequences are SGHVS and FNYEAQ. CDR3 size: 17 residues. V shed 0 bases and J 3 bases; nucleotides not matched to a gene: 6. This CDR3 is CASSLAPTSGSIYEQYF. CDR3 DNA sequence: TGTGCCAGCAGCTTAGCACCGACTAGCGGGAGTATCTACGAGCAGTACTTC.

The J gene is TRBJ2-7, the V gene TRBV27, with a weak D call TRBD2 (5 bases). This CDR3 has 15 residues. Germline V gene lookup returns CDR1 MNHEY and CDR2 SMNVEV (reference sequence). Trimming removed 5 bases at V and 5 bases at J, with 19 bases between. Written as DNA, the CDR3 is TGTGCCAGCAGTACGGTGGACTTCACGCCCGACGAGCAGTACTTC. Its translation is CASSTVDFTPDEQYF.